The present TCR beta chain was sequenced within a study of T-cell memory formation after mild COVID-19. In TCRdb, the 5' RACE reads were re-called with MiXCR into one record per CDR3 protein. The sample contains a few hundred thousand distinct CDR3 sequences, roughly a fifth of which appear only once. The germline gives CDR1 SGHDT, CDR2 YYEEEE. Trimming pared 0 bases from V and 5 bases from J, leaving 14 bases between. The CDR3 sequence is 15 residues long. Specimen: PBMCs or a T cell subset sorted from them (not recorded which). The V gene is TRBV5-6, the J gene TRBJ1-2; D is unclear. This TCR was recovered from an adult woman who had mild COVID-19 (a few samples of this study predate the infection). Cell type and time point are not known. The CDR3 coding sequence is TGTGCCAGCAGCTTGGCCGCGGGTACCGGTTATGGCTACACCTTC. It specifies CASSLAAGTGYGYTF.